The present T cell receptor (beta chain) was sequenced within a study of blood T cells in healthy people across ages. Healthy Caucasian individuals from Russia aged 6 to 90 were enrolled as donors. Isolation of PBMCs gave at least 6.5 million cells per sample. Primed by a sample-barcoded 5' primer and a J-beta primer mix, a second PCR proceeded for about 7 to 11 cycles. In TCRdb, the 5' RACE reads were re-called with MiXCR into one record per CDR3 protein. The table includes over 600,000 distinct CDR3 sequences, 35% to 50% detected once. This CDR3 has 13 amino acids. V shed 0 bases and J shed 7 bases, with 10 bases lying between them. In germline, CDR1 is LGHDT, CDR2 YNNKEL (reference sequence).

The specimen sequenced was blood. This clonotype originated in a man older than 75 in good health. This sequence joins TRBV3-1 and TRBJ2-7; no reliable D call. The CDR3 here is CASSQENFGEQYF. Here the CDR3 DNA reads TGTGCCAGCAGCCAAGAAAACTTCGGGGAGCAGTACTTC.